The clone carrying this TCR beta chain was counted ten times or more. The target antigen is unknown. This sample was taken from a study of T-cell reconstitution after alpha-beta-depleted transplantation in children. General study results and limits: T-cell counts and diversity at one year post-transplant came mainly from newly produced T cells. Alpha-beta T cells present about two months after transplant were reported to originate from several hundred expanded graft clones. Surviving recipient T cells and thymic progenitors accounted for the high day-60 TCRbeta diversity observed in some patients.

The CDR3 is 12 residues long. Germline V CDR1 and CDR2: MNHEY, SVGEGT. Trimming stripped 5 bases from V and 10 bases from J, with 12 bases between. This sample's TCRbeta library carried unique molecular identifier barcodes. A single record per CDR3 protein comes from TCRdb applying MiXCR to the PCR reads. The data contain 210,000 or so distinct CDR3 sequences, roughly 10% of them seen just once; the ten biggest clones take up roughly 27%. This clonotype was obtained from a child under two years old with acute myeloid leukemia, due to receive a stem cell transplant. Sequenced here: PBMCs, sampled before TCRalphabeta/CD19-depleted stem cell transplant. V usage is TRBV6-2 or TRBV6-3 and J usage is TRBJ2-1, with a weak D call TRBD2 (6 bases). CDR3 DNA: TGTGCCAGCAGTGTCCGGGGGAGGGAGCAGTTCTTC. It translates to CASSVRGREQFF.